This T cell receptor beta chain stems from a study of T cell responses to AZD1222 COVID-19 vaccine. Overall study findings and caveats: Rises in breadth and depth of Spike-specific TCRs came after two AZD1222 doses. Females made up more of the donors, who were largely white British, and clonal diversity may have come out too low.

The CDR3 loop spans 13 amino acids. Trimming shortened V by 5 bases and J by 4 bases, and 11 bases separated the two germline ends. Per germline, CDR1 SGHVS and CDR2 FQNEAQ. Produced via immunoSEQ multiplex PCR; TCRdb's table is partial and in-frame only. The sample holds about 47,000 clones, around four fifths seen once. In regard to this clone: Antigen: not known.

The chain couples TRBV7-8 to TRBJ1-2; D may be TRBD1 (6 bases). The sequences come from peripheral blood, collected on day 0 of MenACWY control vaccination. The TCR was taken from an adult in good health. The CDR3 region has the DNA TGTGCCAGCAGCGGGGGGGCCAGCTATGGCTACACCTTC. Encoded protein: CASSGGASYGYTF.